This TCR beta chain came from a study of T cell responses to AZD1222 COVID-19 vaccine (dated by TCRdb to the early 2020s). A note on the overall study: AZD1222 recipients whose second dose came at about 4 weeks and those whose second dose came at about 12 weeks were combined into one group, since spike-specific TCR depth and breadth did not differ between the two schedules. A total of approximately 230 trial participants underwent TCR sequencing, of whom approximately 210 received two doses of AZD1222 and approximately 25 received two doses of the MenACWY control vaccine. Enrollment into the trials was organized by age into subgroups of 18-55, 56-69 and 70-plus years, and those subgroups contained roughly 140, 27 and 60 TCR-sequenced participants, respectively.

Ends trimmed: V by 8 bases, J by 4 bases; bases unmatched to a gene: 5. Taken from cysteine to phenylalanine, the CDR3 has 15 residues. Just CDR3 DNA is preserved here, 45 bases in frame from base 1. CDR1 and CDR2 (SGHVS, FQNEAQ) derive from the germline V gene. Here is what the overall study found, with its caveats: Reportedly, almost half of the unique spike-specific TCRs recognized epitopes lying outside the regions that are mutated in the B.1.351 and B.1.1.7 variants. Because no samples from the day 14 peak response were available, repertoires could be characterized only after the peak T cell response. Conclusions about previously exposed vaccinees are limited because only six or seven AZD1222 recipients were SARS-CoV-2 seropositive at baseline. In the small 56-69-year group, the increase in depth fell short of significance, most likely because of low power. The whole spike protein was spanned by vaccine-associated CD4 TCRs, and dominant responses were seen in regions 160-218 and 743-854. After two AZD1222 doses, both the breadth and the depth of spike-specific TCRs were significantly higher than at day 0 and than in MenACWY recipients. Most participants were white British and females outnumbered males, and the authors suggested that clonal diversity may have been underestimated.

What this sample's time point label stands for: baseline before first vaccination. Vaccinee samples were obtained from the UK trials COV001 and COV002, which included a single-blind randomized controlled phase 2/3 trial of AZD1222 (ChAdOx1 nCoV-19) in healthy adults. For TCRbeta chain sequencing, PBMC samples were collected from trial participants at day 0 and at day 28 after the second dose. As to this clone: The antigen it recognizes is unknown. No clone much larger than this one lies a single base away; base qualities are absent.

The CDR3 regions of human TCRbeta chains were subjected to immunosequencing. Turning to the authors' computational methods: TCRs in the repertoires were compared against a reference library of SARS-CoV-2-specific TCRs that had been generated with the MIRA antigen-specificity platform. Breadth meant the fraction of unique TCRs that were SARS-CoV-2-associated, whereas depth meant the fraction of total T cells that were SARS-CoV-2-associated. Each spike-specific TCR was assigned to its reactive spike region and to a CD4 or CD8 class using the MIRA data. Log10-transformed breadth and depth values were compared by one-way ANOVA with Sidak's multiple comparisons tests. This immuneACCESS table, as held by TCRdb, lists in-frame sequences with V and J called but not all clones. Of the missing ones, under half trace to an unresolved V gene in checked studies; the others have no known cause. The V and J calls and clone size are taken from that table; D and trimming were inferred from the DNA. This sample gives roughly 150,000 clones in total; nearly 95% of them show up just once. The ten largest account for 2.3% of the sample.

Here the sequenced sample was peripheral blood, taken on day 0 of AZD1222 vaccination. In this chain, TRBV7-8 is recombined with TRBJ2-6; 10 middle bases align to TRBD1. This sequence was found in an adult in good health. The bases are TGTGCCAGCGGGAGACAGGGGGCAGGGGCCAACGTCCTGACTTTC. The encoded protein is CASGRQGAGANVLTF.